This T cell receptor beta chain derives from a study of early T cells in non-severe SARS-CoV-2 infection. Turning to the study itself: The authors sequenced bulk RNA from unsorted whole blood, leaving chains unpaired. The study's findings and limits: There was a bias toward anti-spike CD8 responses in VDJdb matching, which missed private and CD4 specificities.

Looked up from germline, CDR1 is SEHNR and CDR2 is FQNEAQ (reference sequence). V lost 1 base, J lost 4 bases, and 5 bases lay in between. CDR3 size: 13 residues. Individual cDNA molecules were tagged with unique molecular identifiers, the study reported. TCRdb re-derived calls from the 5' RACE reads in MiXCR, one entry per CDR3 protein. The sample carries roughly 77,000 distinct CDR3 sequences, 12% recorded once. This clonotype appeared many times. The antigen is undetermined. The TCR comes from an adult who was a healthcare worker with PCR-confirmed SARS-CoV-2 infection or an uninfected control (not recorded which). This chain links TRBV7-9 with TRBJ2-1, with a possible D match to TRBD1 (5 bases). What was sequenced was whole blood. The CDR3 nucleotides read TGTGCCAGCAGCTTAGGACAGTACAATGAGCAGTTCTTC. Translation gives CASSLGQYNEQFF.